This is a list of T cell receptor beta chains from one sample in a study of cytomegalovirus exposure and HLA in healthy donors. Assay: immunoSEQ multiplex PCR; the TCRdb copy retains only in-frame clones and omits some. The sample includes some 110,000 clones, about 76% of them seen just once. The source material was PBMCs. All receptors derive from a man aged 25-40 years in good health and CMV-seropositive. Both conserved end residues are part of each CDR3. The order of the fields is clone size, D gene, V gene, J gene, CDR3 DNA, CDR3 protein. The D gene is left open where the match is weak. Size is omitted from some rows. Given values are once, few, many or a class for expanded clones.

>-|-|TRBV29-1|TRBJ1-1
TGCAGCGTTGAAGAGGCCGCGAACACTGAAGCTTTCTTT
CSVEEAANTEAFF
>-|-|TRBV5-1|TRBJ1-2
TGCGCCAGCAGCTCCCAGGGGTTTAAAGACTATGGCTACACCTTC
CASSSQGFKDYGYTF
>-|-|TRBV5-6|TRBJ1-2
TGTGCCAGCAGCTTGTTTCAGGATCTCTATGGCTACACCTTC
CASSLFQDLYGYTF
>-|-|TRBV6-6|TRBJ1-2
TGTGCCAGCAGTTGGCGGGGGGATAATGGCTACACCTTC
CASSWRGDNGYTF
>-|TRBD1|TRBV30|TRBJ1-6
TGTGCCTGGAGTTTTGCGGGACAGGGTAATTCACCCCTCCACTTT
CAWSFAGQGNSPLHF
>-|-|TRBV9|TRBJ2-2
TGTGCCAGCAGCGTAGCTCCGTTAGCAGTAGGACTCGGCACCGGGGAGCTGTTTTTT
CASSVAPLAVGLGTGELFF
>-|TRBD2|TRBV9|TRBJ2-5
TGTGCCAGCAGCGTAGGTACTAGCGGGGGAGAGACCCAGTACTTC
CASSVGTSGGETQYF
>-|TRBD1|TRBV4-1|TRBJ1-2
TGCGCCAGCAGCCAGGCCAGGGACAGGGGGACGAACTATGGCTACACCTTC
CASSQARDRGTNYGYTF
>-|-|TRBV6-4|TRBJ2-1
TGTGCCAGCAGTGTCCTCGGGGGAGCGAATGAGCAGTTCTTC
CASSVLGGANEQFF
>-|TRBD1|TRBV9|TRBJ1-6
TGTGCCAGCAGCGTAGGAGCACAGGGGAATTCACCCCTCCACTTT
CASSVGAQGNSPLHF
>-|TRBD2|TRBV4-1|TRBJ2-2
TGCGCCAGCAGCCGCACCAGCGGGGGGGCTTCCGGGGAGCTGTTTTTT
CASSRTSGGASGELFF
>-|-|TRBV2|TRBJ2-7
TGTGCCACCTCTCCCAGAGGGCGGGAGCAGTACTTC
CATSPRGREQYF
>few|-|TRBV19|TRBJ1-4
TGTGCCAGTGCGAAGGGGGATGCAACTAATGAAAAACTGTTTTTT
CASAKGDATNEKLFF
>few|TRBD1|TRBV6-1|TRBJ1-1
TGTGCCAGCAGCCTTTACCAGGGGGACACTGAAGCTTTCTTT
CASSLYQGDTEAFF
>medium-sized|TRBD1|TRBV5-1|TRBJ2-7
TGCGCCAGCAGCCCAGGACAGGGATCCTACGAGCAGTACTTC
CASSPGQGSYEQYF
>-|-|TRBV27|TRBJ2-7
TGTGCCAGCAGTACAAGGGGGGGACGGGCACCCCTCTCCTACGAGCAGTACTTC
CASSTRGGRAPLSYEQYF
>-|-|TRBV7-7|TRBJ2-3
TGTGCCAGCAGGCCCACAGGGGGGGACACAGATACGCAGTATTTT
CASRPTGGDTDTQYF
>-|TRBD1|TRBV4-1|TRBJ1-1
TGCGCCAGCAGCCCCCGGACAGGGGTGTTGAGTACTGAAGCTTTCTTT
CASSPRTGVLSTEAFF
>-|-|TRBV7-8|TRBJ1-3
TGTGCCAGCAGCTTAGTTGGAGGAATCTCTGGAAACACCATATATTTT
CASSLVGGISGNTIYF
>-|-|TRBV5-1|TRBJ2-5
TGCGCCAGCAGCTTGGGGGGGCGAGAGACCCAGTACTTC
CASSLGGRETQYF
>-|-|TRBV7-6|TRBJ1-1
TGTGCCAGCAGCTTAGAAGCGGCCACGGGCACTGAAGCTTTCTTT
CASSLEAATGTEAFF
>-|TRBD2|TRBV2|TRBJ2-1
TGTGCCAGCAGTGAAGTCGGGGGGGGCCCCCTAAGGTTCTTC
CASSEVGGGPLRFF
>-|TRBD1|TRBV2|TRBJ2-7
TGTGCCAGCAGTGACGAGGGGGCGTCGTACGAGCAGTACTTC
CASSDEGASYEQYF
>-|-|TRBV7-9|TRBJ1-2
TGTGCCAGCAGGCCCGACGCAACAGGAGGCTACACCTTC
CASRPDATGGYTF
>-|TRBD2|TRBV4-2|TRBJ2-5
TGTGCCAGCAGCCAAGAAATTACTAGCGGGGGAATCCAGTACTTC
CASSQEITSGGIQYF
>-|-|TRBV6-1|TRBJ2-7
TGTGCCAGCAGTGTTCCGACGGAAGGAGCCGGGGAGCAGTACTTC
CASSVPTEGAGEQYF
>-|-|TRBV4-3|TRBJ1-2
TGCGCCAGCAGCCAAGATCAAGGGAGGTGGGCTAACTATGGCTACACCTTC
CASSQDQGRWANYGYTF
>-|-|TRBV15|TRBJ1-2
TGTGCCACCAGCAGAGATGGGGCCAGAAAAAACTATGGCTACACCTTC
CATSRDGARKNYGYTF
>-|-|TRBV4-2|TRBJ1-1
TGTGCCAGCAGCCAAGATCGGGGGGAGACTGAAGCTTTCTTT
CASSQDRGETEAFF
>-|-|TRBV2|TRBJ1-1
TGTGCCAGCAGTATAGGGGCGAACACTGAAGCTTTCTTT
CASSIGANTEAFF
>-|TRBD1|TRBV5-4|TRBJ1-6
TGTGCCAGCAGATACAGGGGGCCTTCACCCCTCCACTTT
CASRYRGPSPLHF
>-|-|TRBV28|TRBJ2-6
TGTGCCAGCAGACCCATCGGAGAGGGGGCCAACGTCCTGACTTTC
CASRPIGEGANVLTF
>-|TRBD1|TRBV9|TRBJ1-6
TGTGCCAGCGGGGACAGGGGGTCCTATAATTCACCCCTCCACTTT
CASGDRGSYNSPLHF
>-|TRBD1|TRBV10-2|TRBJ1-2
TGCGCCAGCAGTGATAATGGACAGGGCTATGGCTACACCTTC
CASSDNGQGYGYTF
>-|-|TRBV29-1|TRBJ1-2
TGCAGCGTCACCGGGACACCGAACTATGGCTACACCTTC
CSVTGTPNYGYTF
>-|TRBD1|TRBV2|TRBJ2-7
TGTGCCAGCAGGCCCGGGACAGAGAGGGCCGAGCAGTACTTC
CASRPGTERAEQYF
>-|-|TRBV11-2|TRBJ1-5
TGTGCCAGCAGCTTAGGCAGTAATCATCAGCCCCAGCATTTT
CASSLGSNHQPQHF
>few|-|TRBV7-6|TRBJ1-1
TGTGCCAGCAGCTCCCGCGGGGGCACTGAAGCTTTCTTT
CASSSRGGTEAFF
>once|-|TRBV7-9|TRBJ1-2
TGTGCCAGCAGCTCGTCTAACTATGGCTACACCTTC
CASSSSNYGYTF
>-|TRBD2|TRBV5-4|TRBJ2-2
TGTGCCAGCAGCTCCCCCAGCGGGGGGGCAGACACCGGGGAGCTGTTTTTT
CASSSPSGGADTGELFF
>-|TRBD2|TRBV9|TRBJ2-7
TGTGCCAGCAGCGTAGGAGCGGGGCTCCACTACGAGCAGTACTTC
CASSVGAGLHYEQYF
>medium-sized|TRBD2|TRBV2|TRBJ2-5
TGTGCCAGCGGGGAACTAGCGGGGCCTCAAGAGACCCAGTACTTC
CASGELAGPQETQYF